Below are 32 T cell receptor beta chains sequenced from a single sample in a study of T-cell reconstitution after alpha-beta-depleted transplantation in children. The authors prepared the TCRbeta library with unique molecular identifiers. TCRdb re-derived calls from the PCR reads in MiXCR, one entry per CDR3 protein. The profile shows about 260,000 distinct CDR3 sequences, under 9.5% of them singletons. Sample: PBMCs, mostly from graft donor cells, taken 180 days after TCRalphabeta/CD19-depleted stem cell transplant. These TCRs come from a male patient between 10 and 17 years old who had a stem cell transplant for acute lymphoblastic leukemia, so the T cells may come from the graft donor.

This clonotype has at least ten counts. CDR3 amino acids: CASSKETGGSATSFNEQFF. CDR3 sequence (DNA): TGTGCCAGCAGCAAAGAAACGGGCGGGTCCGCTACTTCCTTCAATGAGCAGTTCTTC. V gene TRBV21-1 combines with J gene TRBJ2-1; the table's TRBD2 call for D was not verified on the DNA. TRBV21-1 is an annotated pseudogene. The CDR3 has 19 residues.

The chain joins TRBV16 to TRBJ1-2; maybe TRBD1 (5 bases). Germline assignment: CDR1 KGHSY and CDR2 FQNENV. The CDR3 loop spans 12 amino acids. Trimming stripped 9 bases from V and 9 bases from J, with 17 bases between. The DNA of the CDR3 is TGTGCCAGGGGCTCGGGGCTCCTCTGCTACACCTTC. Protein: CARGSGLLCYTF.

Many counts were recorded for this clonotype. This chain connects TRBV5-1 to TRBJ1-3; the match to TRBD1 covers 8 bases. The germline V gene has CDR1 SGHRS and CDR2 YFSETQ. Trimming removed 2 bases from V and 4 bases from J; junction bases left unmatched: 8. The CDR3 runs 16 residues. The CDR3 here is CASSFGAGGLGNTIYF. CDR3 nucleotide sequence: TGCGCCAGCAGCTTTGGAGCAGGGGGCCTGGGAAACACCATATATTTT.

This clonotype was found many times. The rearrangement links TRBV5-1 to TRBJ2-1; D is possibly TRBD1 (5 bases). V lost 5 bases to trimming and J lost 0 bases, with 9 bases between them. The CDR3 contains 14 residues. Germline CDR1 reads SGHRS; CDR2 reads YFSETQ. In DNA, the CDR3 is TGCGCCAGCAGGGGCAGGGACTCCTACAATGAGCAGTTCTTC. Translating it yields CASRGRDSYNEQFF.

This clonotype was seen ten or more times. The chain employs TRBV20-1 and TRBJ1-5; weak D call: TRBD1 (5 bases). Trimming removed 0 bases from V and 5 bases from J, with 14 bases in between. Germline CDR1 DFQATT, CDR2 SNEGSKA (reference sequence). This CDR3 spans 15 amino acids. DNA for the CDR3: TGCAGTGCTAGAGATCAATGGGGGGAGCATCAGCCCCAGCATTTT. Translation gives CSARDQWGEHQPQHF.

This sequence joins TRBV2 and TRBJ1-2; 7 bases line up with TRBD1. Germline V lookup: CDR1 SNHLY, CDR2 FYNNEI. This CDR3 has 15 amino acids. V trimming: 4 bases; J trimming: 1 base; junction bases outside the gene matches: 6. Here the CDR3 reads CASSGGTALNYGYTF. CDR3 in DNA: TGTGCCAGCAGTGGAGGGACAGCGCTTAACTATGGCTACACCTTC.

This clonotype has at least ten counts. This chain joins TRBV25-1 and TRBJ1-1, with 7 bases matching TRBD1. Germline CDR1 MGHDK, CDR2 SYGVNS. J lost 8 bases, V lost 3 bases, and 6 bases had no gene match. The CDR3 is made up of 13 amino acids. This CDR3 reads CASSEQGGLEAFF. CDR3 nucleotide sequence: TGTGCCAGCAGTGAGCAGGGGGGACTGGAAGCTTTCTTT. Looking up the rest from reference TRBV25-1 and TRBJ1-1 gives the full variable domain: EADIYQTPRYLVIGTGKKITLECSQTMGHDKMYWYQQDPGMELHLIHYSYGVNSTEKGDLSSESTVSRIRTEHFPLTLESARPSHTSQYLCASSEQGGLEAFFGQGTRLTVV.

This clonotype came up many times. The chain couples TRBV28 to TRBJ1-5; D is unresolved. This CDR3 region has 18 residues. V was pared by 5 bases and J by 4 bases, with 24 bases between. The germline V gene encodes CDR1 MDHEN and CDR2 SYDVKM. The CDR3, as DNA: TGTGCCAGCAGTGGTCCGGTGGGTTCGCAGGCGGGTAATCAGCCCCAGCATTTT. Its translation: CASSGPVGSQAGNQPQHF.

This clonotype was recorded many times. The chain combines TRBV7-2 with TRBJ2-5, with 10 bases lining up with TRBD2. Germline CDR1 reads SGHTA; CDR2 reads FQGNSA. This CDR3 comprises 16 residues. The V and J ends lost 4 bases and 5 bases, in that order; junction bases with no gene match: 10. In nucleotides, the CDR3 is TGTGCCAGCAGCTCCCAAGCGGGGGGGCGTATGGAGACCCAGTACTTC. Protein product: CASSSQAGGRMETQYF.

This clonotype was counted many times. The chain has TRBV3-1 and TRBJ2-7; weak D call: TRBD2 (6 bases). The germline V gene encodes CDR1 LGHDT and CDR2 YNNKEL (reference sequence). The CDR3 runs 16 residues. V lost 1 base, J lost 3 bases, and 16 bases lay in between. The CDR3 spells CASSQVAGRSYYEQYF. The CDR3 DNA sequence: TGTGCCAGCAGCCAAGTTGCAGGGAGGAGTTACTACGAGCAGTACTTC.

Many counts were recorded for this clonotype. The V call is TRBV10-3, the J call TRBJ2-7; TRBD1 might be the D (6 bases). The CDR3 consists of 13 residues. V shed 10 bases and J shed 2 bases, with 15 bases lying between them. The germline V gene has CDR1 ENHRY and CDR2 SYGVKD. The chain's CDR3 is CATRGLFTYEQYF. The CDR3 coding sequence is TGTGCCACCAGGGGCTTATTTACCTACGAGCAGTACTTC.

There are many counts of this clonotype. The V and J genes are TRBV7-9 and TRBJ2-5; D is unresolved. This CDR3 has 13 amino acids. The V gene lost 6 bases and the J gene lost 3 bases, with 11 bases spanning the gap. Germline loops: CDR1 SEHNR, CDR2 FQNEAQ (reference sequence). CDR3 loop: CASSSPKEETQYF. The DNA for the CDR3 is TGTGCCAGCAGTTCACCCAAAGAAGAGACCCAGTACTTC.

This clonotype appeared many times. Here the CDR3 reads CASSFRGLADNEQFF. CDR3 bases: TGTGCCAGCAGTTTTAGGGGACTAGCGGACAATGAGCAGTTCTTC. This rearrangement joins TRBV28 to TRBJ2-1, with TRBD2 matching over 11 bases. Looked up from germline, CDR1 is MDHEN and CDR2 is SYDVKM. The J segment lost 5 bases and the V segment lost 3 bases, leaving 3 bases of the junction unmatched. The CDR3 loop spans 15 amino acids. Based on the CDR3 plus reference TRBV28 and TRBJ2-1, the full variable domain is DVKVTQSSRYLVKRTGEKVFLECVQDMDHENMFWYRQDPGLGLRLIYFSYDVKMKEKGDIPEGYSVSREKKERFSLILESASTNQTSMYLCASSFRGLADNEQFFGPGTRLTVL.

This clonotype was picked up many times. This CDR3 is CASSWRPGRETQYF. The CDR3 DNA is TGTGCCAGCAGTTGGAGGCCAGGGAGGGAGACCCAGTACTTC. The rearrangement joins TRBV6-2 or TRBV6-3 to TRBJ2-5; perhaps TRBD2 as D (6 bases). CDR3 length: 14 residues. V dropped 4 bases and J dropped 5 bases, with 14 bases sitting between them. CDR1 MNHEY and CDR2 SVGEGT come from the germline V gene.

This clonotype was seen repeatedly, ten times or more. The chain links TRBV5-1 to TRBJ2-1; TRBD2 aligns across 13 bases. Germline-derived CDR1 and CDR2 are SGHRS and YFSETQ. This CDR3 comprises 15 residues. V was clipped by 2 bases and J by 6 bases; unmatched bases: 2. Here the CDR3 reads CASSFGLAGANEQFF. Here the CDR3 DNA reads TGCGCCAGCAGCTTCGGACTAGCGGGAGCCAATGAGCAGTTCTTC.

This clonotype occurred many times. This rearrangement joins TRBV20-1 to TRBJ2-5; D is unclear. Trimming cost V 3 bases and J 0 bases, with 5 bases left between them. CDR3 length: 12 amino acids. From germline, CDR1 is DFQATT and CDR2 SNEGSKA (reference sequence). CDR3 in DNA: TGCAGTGCTAGTGCGTACCAAGAGACCCAGTACTTC. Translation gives CSASAYQETQYF.

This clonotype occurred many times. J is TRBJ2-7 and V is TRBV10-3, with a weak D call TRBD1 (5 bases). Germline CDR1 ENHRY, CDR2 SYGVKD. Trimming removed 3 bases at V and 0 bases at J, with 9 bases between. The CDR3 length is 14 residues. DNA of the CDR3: TGTGCCATCAGTGATGAGGACATCTCCTACGAGCAGTACTTC. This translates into CAISDEDISYEQYF.

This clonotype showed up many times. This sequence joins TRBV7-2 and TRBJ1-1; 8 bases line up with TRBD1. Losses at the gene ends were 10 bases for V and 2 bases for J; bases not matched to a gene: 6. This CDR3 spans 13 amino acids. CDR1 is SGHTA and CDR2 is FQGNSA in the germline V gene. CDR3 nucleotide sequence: TGTGCCACACGCAGGGGGCTTAACACTGAAGCTTTCTTT. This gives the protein CATRRGLNTEAFF.

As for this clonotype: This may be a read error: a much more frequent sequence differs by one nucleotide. The CDR3 DNA is TGTGCCAGCAGTACGTCTAGAGGAGAGACCCAGTACTTC. Its protein is CASSTSRGETQYF. The rearrangement joins TRBV6-1 to TRBJ2-5; D gene unclear. Trimming took off 5 bases at V and 4 bases at J, with 11 bases between the two ends. There are 13 residues in the CDR3. CDR1 MNHNS and CDR2 SASEGT come from the germline V gene.

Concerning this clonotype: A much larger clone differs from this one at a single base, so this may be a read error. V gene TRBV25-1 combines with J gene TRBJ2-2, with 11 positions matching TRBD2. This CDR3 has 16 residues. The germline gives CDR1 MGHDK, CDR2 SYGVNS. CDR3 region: CAGSMDSGGGTGELFF. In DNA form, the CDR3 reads TGTGCCGGCAGTATGGATAGCGGGGGGGGCACCGGGGAGCTGTTTTTT.

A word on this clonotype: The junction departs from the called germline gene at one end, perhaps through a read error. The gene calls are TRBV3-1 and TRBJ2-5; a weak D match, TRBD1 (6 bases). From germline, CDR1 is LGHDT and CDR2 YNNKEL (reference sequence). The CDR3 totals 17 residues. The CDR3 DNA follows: TGTGCCACCAGCAAAGACCCGTTCAGGGACACCCAAGAGACCCAGTACTTC. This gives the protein CATSKDPFRDTQETQYF.

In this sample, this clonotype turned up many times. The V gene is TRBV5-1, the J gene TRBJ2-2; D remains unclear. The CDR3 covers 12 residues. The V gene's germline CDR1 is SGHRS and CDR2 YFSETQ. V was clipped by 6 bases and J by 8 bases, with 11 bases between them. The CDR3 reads CASTMTSGELFF. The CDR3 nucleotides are TGCGCCAGCACCATGACATCGGGGGAGCTGTTTTTT. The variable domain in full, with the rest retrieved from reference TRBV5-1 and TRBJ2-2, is KAGVTQTPRYLIKTRGQQVTLSCSPISGHRSVSWYQQTPGQGLQFLFEYFSETQRNKGNFPGRFSGRQFSNSRSEMNVSTLELGDSALYLCASTMTSGELFFGEGSRLTVL.

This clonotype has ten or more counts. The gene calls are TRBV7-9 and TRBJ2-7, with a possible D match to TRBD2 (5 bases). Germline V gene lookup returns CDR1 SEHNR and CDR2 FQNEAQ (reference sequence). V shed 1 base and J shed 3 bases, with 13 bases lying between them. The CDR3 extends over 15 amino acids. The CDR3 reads CASSLGSGIIYEQYF. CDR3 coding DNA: TGTGCCAGCAGCTTAGGGAGCGGCATAATCTACGAGCAGTACTTC.

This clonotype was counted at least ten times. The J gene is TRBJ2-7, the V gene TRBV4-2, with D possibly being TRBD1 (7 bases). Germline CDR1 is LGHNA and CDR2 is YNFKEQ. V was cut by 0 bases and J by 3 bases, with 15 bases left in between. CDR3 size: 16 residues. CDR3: CASSQDRARGDYEQYF. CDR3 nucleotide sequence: TGTGCCAGCAGCCAAGATCGGGCCAGGGGGGACTACGAGCAGTACTTC.

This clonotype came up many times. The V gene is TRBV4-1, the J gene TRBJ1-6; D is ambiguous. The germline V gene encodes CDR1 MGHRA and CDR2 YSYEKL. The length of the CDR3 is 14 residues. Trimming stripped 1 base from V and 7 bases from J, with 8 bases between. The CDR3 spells CASSQARLNSPLHF. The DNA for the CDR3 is TGCGCCAGCAGCCAAGCTCGGCTGAATTCACCCCTCCACTTT.

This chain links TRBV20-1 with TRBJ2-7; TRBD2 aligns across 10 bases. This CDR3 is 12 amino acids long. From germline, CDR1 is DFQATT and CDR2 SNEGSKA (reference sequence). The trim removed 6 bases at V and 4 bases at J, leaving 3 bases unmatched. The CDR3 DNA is TGCAGTGCCACGACTAGCGGGTACGAGCAGTACTTC. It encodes CSATTSGYEQYF.

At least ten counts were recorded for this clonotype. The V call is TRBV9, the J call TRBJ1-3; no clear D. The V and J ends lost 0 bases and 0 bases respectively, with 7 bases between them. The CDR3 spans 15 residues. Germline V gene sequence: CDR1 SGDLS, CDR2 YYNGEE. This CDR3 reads CASSVARHSGNTIYF. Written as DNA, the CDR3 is TGTGCCAGCAGCGTAGCCCGACACTCTGGAAACACCATATATTTT. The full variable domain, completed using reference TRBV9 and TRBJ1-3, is DSGVTQTPKHLITATGQRVTLRCSPRSGDLSVYWYQQSLDQGLQFLIQYYNGEERAKGNILERFSAQQFPDLHSELNLSSLELGDSALYFCASSVARHSGNTIYFGEGSWLTVV.

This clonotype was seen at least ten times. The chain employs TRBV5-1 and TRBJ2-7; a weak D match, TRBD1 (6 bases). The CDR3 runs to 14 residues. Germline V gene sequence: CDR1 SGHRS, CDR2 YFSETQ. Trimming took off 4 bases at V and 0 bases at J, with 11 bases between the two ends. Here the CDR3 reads CASSRTGSSYEQYF. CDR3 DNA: TGCGCCAGCAGCCGCACAGGGTCCTCCTACGAGCAGTACTTC.

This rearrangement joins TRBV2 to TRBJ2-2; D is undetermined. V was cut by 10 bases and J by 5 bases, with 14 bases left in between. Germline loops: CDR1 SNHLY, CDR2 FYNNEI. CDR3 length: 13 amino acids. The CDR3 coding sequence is TGTGCCACCCTTGGCATACAGACCGGGGAGCTGTTTTTT. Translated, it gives CATLGIQTGELFF.

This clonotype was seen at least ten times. For the CDR3, the DNA is TGTGCCAGCAGTTTAAAACGGCGGCGAGAGACCCAGTACTTC. It translates to CASSLKRRRETQYF. The rearrangement uses TRBV12-3 or TRBV12-4 and TRBJ2-5; D is ambiguous. The germline V and J ends were trimmed by 2 bases and 4 bases, with 11 bases remaining between them. CDR3 length: 14 residues.

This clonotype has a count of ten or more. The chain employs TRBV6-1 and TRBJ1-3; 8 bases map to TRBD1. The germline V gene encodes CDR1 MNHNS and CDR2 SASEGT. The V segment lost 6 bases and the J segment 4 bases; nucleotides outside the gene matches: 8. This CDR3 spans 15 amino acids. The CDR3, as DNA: TGTGCCAGCAGGACCGGACAGGGAGGAGGAAACACCATATATTTT. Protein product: CASRTGQGGGNTIYF.

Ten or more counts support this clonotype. The CDR3 here is CASSKGLPNTEAFF. DNA of the CDR3: TGTGCCAGTAGTAAGGGACTTCCGAACACTGAAGCTTTCTTT. The chain joins TRBV19 to TRBJ1-1, with D possibly TRBD1 on 5 matching bases. CDR3 length: 14 amino acids. From germline, CDR1 is LNHDA and CDR2 SQIVND (reference sequence). V was pared by 4 bases and J by 1 base, with 10 bases between.